Described below is a single T cell receptor beta chain sequence and its context. TCRdb re-called the 5' RACE reads with MiXCR, one entry per CDR3 protein. The top ten hold around 5% of the sample, which has tens of thousands of distinct CDR3 sequences, about 17% seen once. The data are from a study of T cells of healthy individuals. V lost 6 bases and J 5 bases, leaving 14 bases between the germline ends. Germline-derived CDR1 and CDR2 are SGHTA and FQGNSA. This CDR3 spans 13 amino acids. V gene TRBV7-2 combines with J gene TRBJ2-7, with D unclear. This TCR came from a human donor in good health. Here the CDR3 DNA reads TGTGCCAGCAGTCCTGAGAGGACCCACGAGCAGTACTTC. Residues: CASSPERTHEQYF.